This entry features one T cell receptor beta chain sequence. TRB rearrangements were amplified by touch-down multiplex PCR with mixed TRB-A/B primers. TCRdb re-called the multiplex PCR reads; every CDR3 protein appears as one record, without DNA. The sample shows 5,500 to 8,000 distinct CDR3 sequences, and 4.4% sits with its ten largest clones. This sample stems from a study of T cell clusters in autoimmune cytopenias. TRB was amplified from approximately 230 ng of peripheral blood genomic DNA per sample. CDR1 and CDR2 from the germline V gene are MNHEY and SMNVEV (reference sequence). This CDR3 has 16 amino acids. The same sample was also used in a study of T cell repertoires in aging, cancer and after chemotherapy. As reported in that work: In each cancer cohort, median generation probability increased across chemotherapy, suggesting thymic output rebounded.

Material for sequencing was peripheral blood. This sequence joins TRBV27 and TRBJ1-1. The sequence was collected from a human donor in good health. CDR3 in amino acids: CAGTDGGPSGNTEAFF.